Each of the 10 T cell receptor beta chains below was sequenced from the same sample in a study of blood T cells in healthy people across ages. A sample-barcoded 5' primer and a J-beta primer mix were used in a second PCR of roughly 7 to 11 cycles. TCRdb used MiXCR to reprocess the 5' RACE reads, holding one entry per CDR3 protein. The sample consists of 750,000 or so distinct CDR3 sequences, roughly 25% of them appearing once. The data were also submitted as part of a second study, on T cells of mothers and their children.

The sample was blood. These receptors all stem from a boy younger than 18 in good health.

This clonotype was observed a few times. This CDR3 reads CASSIGLAGGTGELFF. The CDR3 DNA reads TGTGCCAGCAGCATTGGACTAGCGGGGGGCACCGGGGAGCTGTTTTTT. The V gene is TRBV13, the J gene TRBJ2-2, with 14 bases lining up with TRBD2. The germline V gene encodes CDR1 PRHDT and CDR2 FYEKMQ (reference sequence). This CDR3 contains 16 residues. V lost 5 bases to trimming and J lost 4 bases; unmatched junction nucleotides: 3. Full variable domain (missing parts from reference TRBV13 and TRBJ2-2): AAGVIQSPRHLIKEKRETATLKCYPIPRHDTVYWYQQGPGQDPQFLISFYEKMQSDKGSIPDRFSAQQFSDYHSELNMSSLELGDSALYFCASSIGLAGGTGELFFGEGSRLTVL.

The rearrangement joins TRBV10-3 to TRBJ1-4; D remains ambiguous. V lost 2 bases and J lost 0, with 7 bases in between. The CDR3 is 15 residues long. Germline V CDR1 and CDR2: ENHRY, SYGVKD. The CDR3 nucleotides read TGTGCCATCAGTGAGGCTGGACCAACTAATGAAAAACTGTTTTTT. This gives the protein CAISEAGPTNEKLFF.

As regards this clonotype: A junction end diverges from the germline sequence, so it may reflect a read error. The chain combines TRBV12-3 or TRBV12-4 with TRBJ2-3, with TRBD1 matching over 8 bases. The length of the CDR3 is 14 residues. This CDR3 reads CASYRTGSADAQYF. The CDR3 bases are TGTGCCAGTTATCGGACAGGGAGCGCAGATGCGCAGTATTTT.

In its sample, this clonotype was seen a few times. The genes are TRBV12-3 or TRBV12-4 and TRBJ1-1, with 9 bases aligning to TRBD1. The CDR3 has 14 residues. J gave up 6 bases and V 5 bases, and 7 bases lay outside the gene matches. The CDR3 sequence is CASSPGTGLAEAFF. In nucleotides, the CDR3 is TGTGCCAGCAGTCCCGGGACAGGGTTGGCTGAAGCTTTCTTT.

V gene TRBV12-3 or TRBV12-4 combines with J gene TRBJ2-5, with D possibly being TRBD1 (5 bases). V was clipped by 4 bases and J by 1 base, with 10 bases between them. This CDR3 spans 14 amino acids. The CDR3 region has the DNA TGTGCCAGCAGTTCTATGACAGTCCAAGAGACCCAGTACTTC. Amino acid sequence: CASSSMTVQETQYF.

This clonotype occurred a few times. This rearrangement joins TRBV25-1 to TRBJ1-6; 7 bases align to TRBD1. Trimming at V came to 2 bases and at J to 7 bases, leaving 5 bases not matched to a gene. The CDR3 has 15 amino acids. Germline lookup yields CDR1 MGHDK and CDR2 SYGVNS. CDR3 sequence (DNA): TGTGCCAGCAGTGAAGGCCGAGGGGGCAATTCACCCCTCCACTTT. Protein product: CASSEGRGGNSPLHF.

This clonotype has just a few counts. This chain connects TRBV2 to TRBJ2-3; 10 nucleotides align to TRBD2. CDR1 and CDR2 from the germline V gene are SNHLY and FYNNEI. V shed 6 bases, J shed 3 bases, and the junction held 15 bases outside the gene matches. The CDR3 contains 18 residues. The CDR3 sequence is CASSTTSGTSVKTDTQYF. The CDR3 DNA reads as TGTGCCAGCAGCACTACCTCCGGGACTAGCGTCAAAACAGATACGCAGTATTTT. Using reference TRBV2 and TRBJ2-3 for the parts outside the CDR3, the full variable domain is EPEVTQTPSHQVTQMGQEVILRCVPISNHLYFYWYRQILGQKVEFLVSFYNNEISEKSEIFDDQFSVERPDGSNFTLKIRSTKLEDSAMYFCASSTTSGTSVKTDTQYFGPGTRLTVL.

This sequence joins TRBV20-1 and TRBJ2-5; the D gene is possibly TRBD1 (5 bases). In germline, CDR1 is DFQATT, CDR2 SNEGSKA (reference sequence). The CDR3 extends over 16 amino acids. V lost 0 bases and J lost 4, with 18 bases in between. DNA of the CDR3: TGCAGTGCTAGAGATTATGGCAGGGCCGGATTAGAGACCCAGTACTTC. Its translation is CSARDYGRAGLETQYF.

This clonotype was detected only a few times. The chain joins TRBV29-1 to TRBJ2-1, with D possibly TRBD1 on 6 matching bases. The CDR3 is made up of 16 amino acids. Trimming stripped 5 bases from V and 3 bases from J, with 20 bases between. From germline, CDR1 is SQVTM and CDR2 ANQGSEA. CDR3 DNA sequence: TGCAGCGTTAGGGGGATACTAGTTAGTGGCTACAATGAGCAGTTCTTC. Encoded protein: CSVRGILVSGYNEQFF.

A remark on this clonotype: One end of the junction fails to match germline, which may point to a read error. The chain uses TRBV20-1 and TRBJ2-3, with no clear D. Germline V gives CDR1 DFQATT, CDR2 SNEGSKA (reference sequence). This CDR3 spans 13 amino acids. The CDR3 region is CSATFQSADTQYF. CDR3 nucleotide sequence: TGCAGTGCTACCTTCCAATCGGCAGATACGCAGTACTTT.